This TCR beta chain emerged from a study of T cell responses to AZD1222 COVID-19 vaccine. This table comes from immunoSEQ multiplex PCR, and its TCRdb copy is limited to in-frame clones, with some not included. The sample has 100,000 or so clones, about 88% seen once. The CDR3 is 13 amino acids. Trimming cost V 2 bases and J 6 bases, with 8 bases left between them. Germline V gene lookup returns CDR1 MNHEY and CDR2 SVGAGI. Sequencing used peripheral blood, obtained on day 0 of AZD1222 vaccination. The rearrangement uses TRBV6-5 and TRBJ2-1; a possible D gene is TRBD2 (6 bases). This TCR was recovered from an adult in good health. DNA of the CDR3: TGTGCCAGCAGTTACGGGACTCTCAATGAGCAGTTCTTC. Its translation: CASSYGTLNEQFF.